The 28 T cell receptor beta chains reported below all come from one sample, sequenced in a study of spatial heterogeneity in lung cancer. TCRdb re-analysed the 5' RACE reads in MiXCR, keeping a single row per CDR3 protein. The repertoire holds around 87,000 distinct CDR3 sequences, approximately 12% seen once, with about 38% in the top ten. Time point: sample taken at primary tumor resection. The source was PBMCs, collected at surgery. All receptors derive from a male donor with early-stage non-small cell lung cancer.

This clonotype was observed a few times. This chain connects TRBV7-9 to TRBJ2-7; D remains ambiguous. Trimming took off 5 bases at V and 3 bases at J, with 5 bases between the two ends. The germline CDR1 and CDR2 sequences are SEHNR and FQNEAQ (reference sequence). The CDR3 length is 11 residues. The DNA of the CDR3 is TGTGCCAGCAGCCGTATCTACGAGCAGTACTTC. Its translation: CASSRIYEQYF.

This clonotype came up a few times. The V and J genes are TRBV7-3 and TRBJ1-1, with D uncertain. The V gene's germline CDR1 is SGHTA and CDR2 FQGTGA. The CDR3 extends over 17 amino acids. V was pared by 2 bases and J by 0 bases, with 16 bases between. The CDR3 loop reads CASSLYPSLTVNTEAFF. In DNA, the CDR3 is TGTGCCAGCAGCTTATATCCCTCTTTGACTGTGAACACTGAAGCTTTCTTT.

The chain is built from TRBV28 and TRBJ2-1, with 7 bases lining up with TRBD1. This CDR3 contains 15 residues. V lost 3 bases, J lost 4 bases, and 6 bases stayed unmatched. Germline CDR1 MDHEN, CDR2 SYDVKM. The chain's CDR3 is CASSLQPRGYNEQFF. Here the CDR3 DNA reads TGTGCCAGCAGTTTGCAACCCAGGGGGTACAATGAGCAGTTCTTC.

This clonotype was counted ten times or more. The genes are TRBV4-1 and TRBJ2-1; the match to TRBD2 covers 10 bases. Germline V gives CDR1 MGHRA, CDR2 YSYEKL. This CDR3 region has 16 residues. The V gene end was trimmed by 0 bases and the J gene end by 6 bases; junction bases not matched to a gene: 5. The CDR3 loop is CASSQEVASGGNEQFF. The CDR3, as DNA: TGCGCCAGCAGCCAAGAAGTAGCTAGCGGGGGCAATGAGCAGTTCTTC.

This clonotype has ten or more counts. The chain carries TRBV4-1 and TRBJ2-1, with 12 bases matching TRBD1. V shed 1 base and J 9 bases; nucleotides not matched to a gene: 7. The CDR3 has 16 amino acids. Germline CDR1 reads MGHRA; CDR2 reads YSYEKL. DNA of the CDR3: TGCGCCAGCAGCCAAGCCTCGGGACAGGGGGCTTCTGAGCAGTTCTTC. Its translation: CASSQASGQGASEQFF.

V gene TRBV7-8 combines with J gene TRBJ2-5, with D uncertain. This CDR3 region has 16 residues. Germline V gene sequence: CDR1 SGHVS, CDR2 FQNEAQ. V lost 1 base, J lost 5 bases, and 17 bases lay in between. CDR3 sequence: CASSLELRAREETQYF. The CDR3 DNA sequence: TGTGCCAGCAGCTTAGAGCTTCGGGCAAGAGAGGAGACCCAGTACTTC.

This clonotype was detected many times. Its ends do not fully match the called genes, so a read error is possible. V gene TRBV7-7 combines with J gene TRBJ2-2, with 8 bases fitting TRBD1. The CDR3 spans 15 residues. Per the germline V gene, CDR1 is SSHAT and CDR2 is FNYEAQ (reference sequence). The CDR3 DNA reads TGTGCTAGCAGCCCAGACAGGGGGAACACCGGGGAGCTGTTTTTT. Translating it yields CASSPDRGNTGELFF.

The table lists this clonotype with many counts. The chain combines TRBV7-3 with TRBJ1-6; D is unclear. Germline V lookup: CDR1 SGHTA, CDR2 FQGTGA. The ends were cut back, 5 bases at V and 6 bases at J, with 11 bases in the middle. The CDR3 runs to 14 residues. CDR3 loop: CASSESPLNSPLHF. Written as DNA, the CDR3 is TGTGCCAGCAGCGAATCCCCACTTAATTCACCCCTCCACTTT.

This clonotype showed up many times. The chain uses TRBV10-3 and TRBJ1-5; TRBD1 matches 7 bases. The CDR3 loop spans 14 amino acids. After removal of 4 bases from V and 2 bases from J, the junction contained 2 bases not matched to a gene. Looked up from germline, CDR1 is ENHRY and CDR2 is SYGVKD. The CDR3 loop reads CAISGDRGNQPQHF. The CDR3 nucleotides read TGTGCCATCAGTGGAGACAGGGGCAATCAGCCCCAGCATTTT.

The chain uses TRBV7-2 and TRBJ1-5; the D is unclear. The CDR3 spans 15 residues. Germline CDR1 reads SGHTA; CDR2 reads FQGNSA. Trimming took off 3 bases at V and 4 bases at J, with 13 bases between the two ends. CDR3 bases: TGTGCCAGCAGCTTGAACCCCGGAGGGAATCAGCCCCAGCATTTT. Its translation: CASSLNPGGNQPQHF.

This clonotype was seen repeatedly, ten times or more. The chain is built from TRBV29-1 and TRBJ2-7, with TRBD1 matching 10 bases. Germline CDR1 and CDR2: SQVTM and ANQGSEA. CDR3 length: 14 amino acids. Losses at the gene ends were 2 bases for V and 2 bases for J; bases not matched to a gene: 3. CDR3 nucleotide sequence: TGCAGCGTTGAACCCGGGACAGGGGCCTACGAGCAGTACTTC. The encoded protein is CSVEPGTGAYEQYF.

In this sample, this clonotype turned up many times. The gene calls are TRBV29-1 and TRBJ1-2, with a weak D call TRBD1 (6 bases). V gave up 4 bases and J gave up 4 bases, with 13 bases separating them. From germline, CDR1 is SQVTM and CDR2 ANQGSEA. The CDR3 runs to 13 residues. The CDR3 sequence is CSVGGGEGYGYTF. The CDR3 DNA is TGCAGCGTTGGGGGGGGCGAAGGCTATGGCTACACCTTC.

CDR3 region: CASSLVSGGEQYF. Here the CDR3 DNA reads TGTGCCAGCAGCTTAGTATCAGGGGGAGAGCAGTACTTC. The chain employs TRBV7-9 and TRBJ2-7; 7 nucleotides match TRBD1. This CDR3 contains 13 residues. The trim removed 1 base at V and 7 bases at J, leaving 4 bases unmatched. Germline CDR1 is SEHNR and CDR2 is FQNEAQ (reference sequence).

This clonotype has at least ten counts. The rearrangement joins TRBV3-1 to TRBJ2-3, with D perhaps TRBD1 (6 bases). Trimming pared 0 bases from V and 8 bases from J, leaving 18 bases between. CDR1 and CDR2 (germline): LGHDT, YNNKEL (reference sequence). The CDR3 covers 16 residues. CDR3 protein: CASSQEGQRPYGTQYF. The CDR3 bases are TGTGCCAGCAGCCAAGAAGGACAGAGACCCTATGGTACGCAGTATTTT.

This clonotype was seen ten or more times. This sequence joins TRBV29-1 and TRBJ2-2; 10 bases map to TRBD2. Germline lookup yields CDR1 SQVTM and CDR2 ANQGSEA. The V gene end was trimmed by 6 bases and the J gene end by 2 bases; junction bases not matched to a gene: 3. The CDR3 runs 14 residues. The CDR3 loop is CSVSSGSNTGELFF. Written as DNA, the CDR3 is TGCAGCGTCTCTAGCGGGAGCAACACCGGGGAGCTGTTTTTT.

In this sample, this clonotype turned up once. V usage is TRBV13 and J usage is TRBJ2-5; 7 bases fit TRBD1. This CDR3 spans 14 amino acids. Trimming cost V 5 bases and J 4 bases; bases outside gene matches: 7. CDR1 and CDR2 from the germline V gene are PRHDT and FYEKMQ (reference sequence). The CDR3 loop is CASSPRQGAETQYF. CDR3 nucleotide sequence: TGTGCCAGCAGCCCCCGACAGGGTGCAGAGACCCAGTACTTC.

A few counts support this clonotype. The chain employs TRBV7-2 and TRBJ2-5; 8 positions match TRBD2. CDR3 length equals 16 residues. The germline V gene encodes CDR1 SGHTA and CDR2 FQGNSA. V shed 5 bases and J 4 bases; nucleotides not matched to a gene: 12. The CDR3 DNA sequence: TGTGCCAGCAGCCCCCGGCATGCGGGAGGAACAGAGACCCAGTACTTC. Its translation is CASSPRHAGGTETQYF. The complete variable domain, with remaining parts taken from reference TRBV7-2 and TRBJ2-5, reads GAGVSQSPSNKVTEKGKDVELRCDPISGHTALYWYRQSLGQGLEFLIYFQGNSAPDKSGLPSDRFSAERTGGSVSTLTIQRTQQEDSAVYLCASSPRHAGGTETQYFGPGTRLLVL.

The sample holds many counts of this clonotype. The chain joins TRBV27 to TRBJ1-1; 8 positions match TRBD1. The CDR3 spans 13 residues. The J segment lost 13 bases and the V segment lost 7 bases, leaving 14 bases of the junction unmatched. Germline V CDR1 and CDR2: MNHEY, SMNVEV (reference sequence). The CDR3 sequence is CASTLGQVGGGFF. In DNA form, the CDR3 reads TGTGCCAGCACCCTGGGACAGGTCGGGGGAGGTTTCTTT.

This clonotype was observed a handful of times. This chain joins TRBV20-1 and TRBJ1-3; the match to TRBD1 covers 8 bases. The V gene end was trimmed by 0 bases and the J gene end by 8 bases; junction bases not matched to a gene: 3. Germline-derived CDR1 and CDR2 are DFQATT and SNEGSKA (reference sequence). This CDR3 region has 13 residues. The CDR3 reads CSARDRTGHTIYF. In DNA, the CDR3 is TGCAGTGCTAGAGATCGGACAGGGCACACCATATATTTT.

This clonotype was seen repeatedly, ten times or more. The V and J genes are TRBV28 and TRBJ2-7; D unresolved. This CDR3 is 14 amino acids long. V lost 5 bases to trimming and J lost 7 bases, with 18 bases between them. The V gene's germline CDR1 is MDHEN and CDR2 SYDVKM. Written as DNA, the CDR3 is TGTGCCAGCAGTCCCGAGGCAACCCTCGTTGAGCAGTACTTC. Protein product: CASSPEATLVEQYF.

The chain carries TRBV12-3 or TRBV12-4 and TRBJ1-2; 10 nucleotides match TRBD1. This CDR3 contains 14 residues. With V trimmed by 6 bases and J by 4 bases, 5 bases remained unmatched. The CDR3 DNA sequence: TGTGCCAGCAGGCGACAGGGGGCTAGCTATGGCTACACCTTC. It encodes CASRRQGASYGYTF.

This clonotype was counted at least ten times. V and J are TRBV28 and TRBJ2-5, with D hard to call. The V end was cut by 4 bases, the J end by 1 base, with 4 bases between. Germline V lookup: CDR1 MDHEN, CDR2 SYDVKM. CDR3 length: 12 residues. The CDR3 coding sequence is TGTGCCAGCAGTTACCCCCAAGAGACCCAGTACTTC. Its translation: CASSYPQETQYF.

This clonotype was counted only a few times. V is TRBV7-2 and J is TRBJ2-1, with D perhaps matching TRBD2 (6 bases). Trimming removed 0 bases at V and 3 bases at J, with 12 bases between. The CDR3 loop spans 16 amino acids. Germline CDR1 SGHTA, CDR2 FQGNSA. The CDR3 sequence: CASSLAGGTHYNEQFF. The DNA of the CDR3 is TGTGCCAGCAGCTTAGCGGGCGGGACCCACTACAATGAGCAGTTCTTC.

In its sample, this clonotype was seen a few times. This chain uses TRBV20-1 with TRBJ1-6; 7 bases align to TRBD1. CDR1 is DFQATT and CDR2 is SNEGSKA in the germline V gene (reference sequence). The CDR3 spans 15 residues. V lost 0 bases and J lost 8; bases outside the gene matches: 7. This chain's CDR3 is CSARDRTGADSPLHF. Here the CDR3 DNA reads TGCAGTGCTAGAGACCGAACAGGGGCGGATTCACCCCTCCACTTT.

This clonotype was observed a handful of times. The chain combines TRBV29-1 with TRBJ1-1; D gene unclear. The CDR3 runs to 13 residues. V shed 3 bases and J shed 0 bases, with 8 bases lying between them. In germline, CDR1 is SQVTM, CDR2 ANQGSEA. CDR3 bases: TGCAGCGTTGAGAGGCAGCTGAACACTGAAGCTTTCTTT. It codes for CSVERQLNTEAFF. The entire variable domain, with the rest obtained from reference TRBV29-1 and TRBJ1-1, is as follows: SAVISQKPSRDICQRGTSLTIQCQVDSQVTMMFWYRQQPGQSLTLIATANQGSEATYESGFVIDKFPISRPNLTFSTLTVSNMSPEDSSIYLCSVERQLNTEAFFGQGTRLTVV.

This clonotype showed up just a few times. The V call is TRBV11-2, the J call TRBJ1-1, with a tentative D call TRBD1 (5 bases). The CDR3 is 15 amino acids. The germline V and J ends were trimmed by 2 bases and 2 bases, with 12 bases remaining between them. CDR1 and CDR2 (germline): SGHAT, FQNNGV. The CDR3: CASSLNGGTNTEAFF. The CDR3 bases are TGTGCCAGCAGCTTAAATGGGGGGACTAACACTGAAGCTTTCTTT.

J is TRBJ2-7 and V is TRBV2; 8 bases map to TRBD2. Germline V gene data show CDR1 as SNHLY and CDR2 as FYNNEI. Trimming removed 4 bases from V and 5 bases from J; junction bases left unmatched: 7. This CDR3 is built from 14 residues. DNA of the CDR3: TGTGCCAGCAGTGGCGACGGGAGGGCCCACGAGCAGTACTTC. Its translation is CASSGDGRAHEQYF.

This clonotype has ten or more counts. In nucleotides, the CDR3 is TGCGCCAGCGCCGTCCCCCAGCGGGACAATGAGCAGTTCTTC. Protein product: CASAVPQRDNEQFF. The chain has TRBV5-1 and TRBJ2-1; a possible D gene is TRBD2 (6 bases). V lost 7 bases to trimming and J lost 5 bases, with 16 bases between them. The germline V gene has CDR1 SGHRS and CDR2 YFSETQ. The CDR3 spans 14 residues. The whole variable domain, filled in from reference TRBV5-1 and TRBJ2-1, reads KAGVTQTPRYLIKTRGQQVTLSCSPISGHRSVSWYQQTPGQGLQFLFEYFSETQRNKGNFPGRFSGRQFSNSRSEMNVSTLELGDSALYLCASAVPQRDNEQFFGPGTRLTVL.